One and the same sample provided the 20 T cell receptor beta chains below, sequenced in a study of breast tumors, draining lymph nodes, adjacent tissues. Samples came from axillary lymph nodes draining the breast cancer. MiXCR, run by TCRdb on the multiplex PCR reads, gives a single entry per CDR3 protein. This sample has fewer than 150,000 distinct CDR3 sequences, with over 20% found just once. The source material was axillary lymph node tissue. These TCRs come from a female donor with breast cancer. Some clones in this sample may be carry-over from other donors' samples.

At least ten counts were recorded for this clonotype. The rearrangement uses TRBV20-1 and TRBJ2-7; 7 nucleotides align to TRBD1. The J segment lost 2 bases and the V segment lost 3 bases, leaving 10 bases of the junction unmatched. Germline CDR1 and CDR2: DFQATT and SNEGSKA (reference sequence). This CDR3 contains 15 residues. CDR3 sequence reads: CSARNLGQPTYEQYF. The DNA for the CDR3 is TGCAGTGCTAGGAACCTGGGACAGCCCACCTACGAGCAGTACTTC.

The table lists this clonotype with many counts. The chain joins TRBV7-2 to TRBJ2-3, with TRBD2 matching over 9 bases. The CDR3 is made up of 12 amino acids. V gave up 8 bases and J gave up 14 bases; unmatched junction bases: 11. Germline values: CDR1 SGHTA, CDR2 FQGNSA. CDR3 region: CASHGTSQPGYF. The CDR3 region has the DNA TGTGCCAGCCACGGGACTAGCCAACCAGGGTATTTT.

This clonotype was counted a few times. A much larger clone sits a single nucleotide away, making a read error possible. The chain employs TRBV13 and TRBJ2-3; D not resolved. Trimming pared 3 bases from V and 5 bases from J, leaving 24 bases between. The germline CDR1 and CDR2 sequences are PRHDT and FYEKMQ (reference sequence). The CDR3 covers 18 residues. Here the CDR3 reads CASSLRWGSGPPRDTQYF. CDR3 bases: TGTGCCAGCAGCTTGAGGTGGGGTTCGGGTCCCCCCAGAGATACGCAGTATTTT.

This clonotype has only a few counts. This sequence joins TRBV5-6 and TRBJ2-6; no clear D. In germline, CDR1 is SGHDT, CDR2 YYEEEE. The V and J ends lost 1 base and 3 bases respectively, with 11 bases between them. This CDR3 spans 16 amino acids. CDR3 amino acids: CASSLRVVVGANVLTF. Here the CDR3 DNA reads TGTGCCAGCAGCTTGAGGGTCGTGGTTGGGGCCAACGTCCTGACTTTC. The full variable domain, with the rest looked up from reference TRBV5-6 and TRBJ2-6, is DAGVTQSPTHLIKTRGQQVTLRCSPKSGHDTVSWYQQALGQGPQFIFQYYEEEERQRGNFPDRFSGHQFPNYSSELNVNALLLGDSALYLCASSLRVVVGANVLTFGAGSRLTVL.

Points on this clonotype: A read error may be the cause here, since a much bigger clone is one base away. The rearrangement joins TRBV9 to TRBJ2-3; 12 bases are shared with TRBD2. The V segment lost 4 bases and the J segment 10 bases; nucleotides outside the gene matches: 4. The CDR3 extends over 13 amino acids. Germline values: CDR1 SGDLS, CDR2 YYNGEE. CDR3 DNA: TGTGCCAGCAGCCTAGCGGGAGGGGATGCGCAGTATTTT. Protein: CASSLAGGDAQYF. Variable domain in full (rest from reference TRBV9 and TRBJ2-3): DSGVTQTPKHLITATGQRVTLRCSPRSGDLSVYWYQQSLDQGLQFLIQYYNGEERAKGNILERFSAQQFPDLHSELNLSSLELGDSALYFCASSLAGGDAQYFGPGTRLTVL.

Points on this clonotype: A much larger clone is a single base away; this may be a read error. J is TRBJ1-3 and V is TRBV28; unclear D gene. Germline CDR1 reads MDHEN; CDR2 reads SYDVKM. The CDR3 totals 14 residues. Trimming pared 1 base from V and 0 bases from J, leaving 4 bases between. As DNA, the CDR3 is TGTGCCAGCAGTTTATCTTGCTCTGGAAACACCATATATTTT. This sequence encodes CASSLSCSGNTIYF.

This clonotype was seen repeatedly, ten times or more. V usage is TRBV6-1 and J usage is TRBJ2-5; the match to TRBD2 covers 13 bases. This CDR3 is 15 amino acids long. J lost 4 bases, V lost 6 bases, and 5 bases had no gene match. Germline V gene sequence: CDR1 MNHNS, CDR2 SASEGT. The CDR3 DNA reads TGTGCCAGCAGACTAGCGGGAGGGCAGTTAGAGACCCAGTACTTC. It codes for CASRLAGGQLETQYF.

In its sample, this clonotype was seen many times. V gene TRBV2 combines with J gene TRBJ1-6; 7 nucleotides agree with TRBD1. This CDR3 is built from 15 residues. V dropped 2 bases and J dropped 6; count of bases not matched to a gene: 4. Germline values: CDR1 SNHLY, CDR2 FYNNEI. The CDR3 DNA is TGTGCCAGCAGTGAACCGGGACAGAGTAATTCACCCCTCCACTTT. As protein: CASSEPGQSNSPLHF.

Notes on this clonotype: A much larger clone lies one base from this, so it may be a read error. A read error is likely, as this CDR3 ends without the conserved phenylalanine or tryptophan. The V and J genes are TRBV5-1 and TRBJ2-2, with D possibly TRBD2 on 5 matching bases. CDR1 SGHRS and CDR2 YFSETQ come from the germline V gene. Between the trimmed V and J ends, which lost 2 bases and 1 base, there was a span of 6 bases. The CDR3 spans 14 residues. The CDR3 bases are TGCGCCAGCAGCTTTGCGGGGAACACCGGGGAGCTGTTTCTT. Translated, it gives CASSFAGNTGELFL.

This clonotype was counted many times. This chain's CDR3 is CASSADLGGEQYF. The CDR3 region has the DNA TGTGCCAGCAGCGCGGACCTGGGGGGCGAGCAGTACTTC. J is TRBJ2-7 and V is TRBV7-2; possibly TRBD2 for D (6 bases). The CDR3 sequence is 13 residues long. V lost 5 bases, J lost 6 bases, and 14 bases lay in between. Germline CDR1 and CDR2: SGHTA and FQGNSA.

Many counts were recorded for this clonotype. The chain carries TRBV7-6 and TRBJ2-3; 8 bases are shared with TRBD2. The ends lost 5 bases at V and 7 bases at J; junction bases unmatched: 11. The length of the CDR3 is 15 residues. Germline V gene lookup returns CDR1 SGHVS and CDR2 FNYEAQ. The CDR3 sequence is CASSPGGGHLNTQYF. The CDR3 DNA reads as TGTGCCAGCAGCCCGGGGGGGGGGCATCTAAATACGCAGTATTTT.

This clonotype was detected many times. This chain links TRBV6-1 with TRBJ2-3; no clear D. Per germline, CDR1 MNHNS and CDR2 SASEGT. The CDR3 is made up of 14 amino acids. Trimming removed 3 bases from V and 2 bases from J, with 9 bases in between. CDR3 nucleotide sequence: TGTGCCAGCAGTGAGGGCCAGAACACAGATACGCAGTATTTT. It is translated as CASSEGQNTDTQYF.

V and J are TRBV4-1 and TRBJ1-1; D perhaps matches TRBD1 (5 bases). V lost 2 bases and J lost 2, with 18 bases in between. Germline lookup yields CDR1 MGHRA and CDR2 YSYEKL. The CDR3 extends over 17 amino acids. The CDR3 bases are TGCGCCAGCAGCCAATACAGCTCCACAGGATCTAACACTGAAGCTTTCTTT. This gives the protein CASSQYSSTGSNTEAFF.

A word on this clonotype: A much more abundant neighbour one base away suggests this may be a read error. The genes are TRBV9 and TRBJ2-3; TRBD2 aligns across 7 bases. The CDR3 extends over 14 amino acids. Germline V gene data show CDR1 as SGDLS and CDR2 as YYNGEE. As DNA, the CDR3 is TGTGCCAGCAGCGCGGGGGGAAGCACAGATACGCGGTATTTT. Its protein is CASSAGGSTDTRYF.

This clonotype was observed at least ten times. CDR3 in amino acids: CASSLGLLSYEQYF. For the CDR3, the DNA is TGCGCCAGCAGCTTGGGGCTCCTATCCTACGAGCAGTACTTC. The chain uses TRBV5-1 and TRBJ2-7; D remains ambiguous. There are 14 residues in the CDR3. Trimming stripped 0 bases from V and 1 base from J, with 8 bases between. From germline, CDR1 is SGHRS and CDR2 YFSETQ.

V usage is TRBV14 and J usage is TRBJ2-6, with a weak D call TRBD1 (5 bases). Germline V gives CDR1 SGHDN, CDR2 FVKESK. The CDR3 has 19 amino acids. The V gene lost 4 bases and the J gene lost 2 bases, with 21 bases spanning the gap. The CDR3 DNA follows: TGTGCCAGCAGCCCCTCCTCACTGGGGCTAAGGACTGGGGCCAACGTCCTGACTTTC. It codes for CASSPSSLGLRTGANVLTF.

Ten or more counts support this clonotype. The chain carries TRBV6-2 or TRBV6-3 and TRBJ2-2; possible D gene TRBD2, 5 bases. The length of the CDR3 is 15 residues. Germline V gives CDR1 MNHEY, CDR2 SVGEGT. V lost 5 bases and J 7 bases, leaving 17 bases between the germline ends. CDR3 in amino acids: CASSQPVRVGGELFF. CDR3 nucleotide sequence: TGTGCCAGCAGTCAGCCCGTGAGGGTGGGCGGGGAGCTGTTTTTT.

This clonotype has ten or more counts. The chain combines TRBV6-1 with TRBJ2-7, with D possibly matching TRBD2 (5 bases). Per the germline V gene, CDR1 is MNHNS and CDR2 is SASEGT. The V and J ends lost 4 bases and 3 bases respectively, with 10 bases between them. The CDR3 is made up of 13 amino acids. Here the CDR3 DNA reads TGTGCCAGCAGTGTAAACCGGGACTACGAGCAGTACTTC. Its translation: CASSVNRDYEQYF.

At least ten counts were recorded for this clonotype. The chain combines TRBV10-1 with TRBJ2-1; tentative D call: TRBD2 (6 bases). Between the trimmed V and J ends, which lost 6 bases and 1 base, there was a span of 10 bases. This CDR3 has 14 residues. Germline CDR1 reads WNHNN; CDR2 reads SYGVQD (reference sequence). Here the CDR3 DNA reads TGCGCCAGCAGCCATAGCGGATCCTACAATGAGCAGTTCTTC. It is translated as CASSHSGSYNEQFF.

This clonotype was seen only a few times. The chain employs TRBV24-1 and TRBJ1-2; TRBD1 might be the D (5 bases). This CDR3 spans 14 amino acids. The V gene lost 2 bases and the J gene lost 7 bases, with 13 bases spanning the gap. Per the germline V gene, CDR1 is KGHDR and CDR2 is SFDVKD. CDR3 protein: CATSDSGRAGGYTF. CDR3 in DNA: TGTGCCACCAGTGATTCAGGGCGGGCAGGTGGCTACACCTTC.